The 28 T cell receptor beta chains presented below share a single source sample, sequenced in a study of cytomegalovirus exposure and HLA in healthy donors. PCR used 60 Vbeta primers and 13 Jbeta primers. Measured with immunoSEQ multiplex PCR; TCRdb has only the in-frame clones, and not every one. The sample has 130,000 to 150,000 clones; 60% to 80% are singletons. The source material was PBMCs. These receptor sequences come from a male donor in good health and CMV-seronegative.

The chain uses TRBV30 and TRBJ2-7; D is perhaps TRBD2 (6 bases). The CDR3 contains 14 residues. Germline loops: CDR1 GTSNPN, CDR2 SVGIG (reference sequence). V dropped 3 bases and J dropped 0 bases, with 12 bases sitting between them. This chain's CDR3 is CAWRGAGSSYEQYF. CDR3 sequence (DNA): TGTGCCTGGAGAGGGGCGGGGAGCTCCTACGAGCAGTACTTC.

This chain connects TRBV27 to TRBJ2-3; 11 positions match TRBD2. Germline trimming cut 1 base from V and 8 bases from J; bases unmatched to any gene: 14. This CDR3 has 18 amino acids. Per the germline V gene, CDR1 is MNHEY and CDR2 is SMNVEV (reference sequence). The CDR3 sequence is CASSLCHVGLAAQGTQYF. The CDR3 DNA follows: TGTGCCAGCAGTTTATGCCATGTGGGACTAGCGGCGCAGGGTACGCAGTATTTT.

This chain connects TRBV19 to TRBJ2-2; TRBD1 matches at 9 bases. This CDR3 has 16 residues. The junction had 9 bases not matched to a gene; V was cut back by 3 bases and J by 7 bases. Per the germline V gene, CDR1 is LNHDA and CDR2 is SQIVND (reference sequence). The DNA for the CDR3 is TGTGCCAGTAGTATCCGGGACAGGGTCCCGTACGGGGAGCTGTTTTTT. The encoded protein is CASSIRDRVPYGELFF.

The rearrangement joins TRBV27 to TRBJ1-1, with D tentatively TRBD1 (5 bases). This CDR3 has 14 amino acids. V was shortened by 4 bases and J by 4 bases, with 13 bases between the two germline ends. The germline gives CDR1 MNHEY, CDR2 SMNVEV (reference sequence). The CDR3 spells CASSSPGWGTEAFF. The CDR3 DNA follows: TGTGCCAGCAGTTCTCCAGGGTGGGGCACTGAAGCTTTCTTT.

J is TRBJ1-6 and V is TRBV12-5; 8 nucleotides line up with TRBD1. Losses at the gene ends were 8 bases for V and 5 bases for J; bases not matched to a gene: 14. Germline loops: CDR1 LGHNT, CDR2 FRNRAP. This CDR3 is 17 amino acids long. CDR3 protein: CASSLQVTGADNSPLHF. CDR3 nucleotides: TGTGCTAGTTCCCTCCAGGTGACAGGGGCGGATAATTCACCCCTCCACTTT.

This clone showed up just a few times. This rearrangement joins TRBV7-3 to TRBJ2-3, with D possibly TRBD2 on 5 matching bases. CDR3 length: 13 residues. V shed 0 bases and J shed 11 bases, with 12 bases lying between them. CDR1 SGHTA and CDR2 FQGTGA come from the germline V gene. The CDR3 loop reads CASSLTSGRMQYF. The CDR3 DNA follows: TGTGCCAGCAGCTTAACGTCGGGGAGAATGCAGTATTTT.

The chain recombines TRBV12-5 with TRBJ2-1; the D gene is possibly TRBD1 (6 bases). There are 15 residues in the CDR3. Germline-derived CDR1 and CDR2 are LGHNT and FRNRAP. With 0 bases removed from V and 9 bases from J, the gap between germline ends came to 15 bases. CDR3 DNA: TGTGCTAGTGGTTTGGTACTGCAGGGGACCGGTGAGCAGTTCTTC. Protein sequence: CASGLVLQGTGEQFF.

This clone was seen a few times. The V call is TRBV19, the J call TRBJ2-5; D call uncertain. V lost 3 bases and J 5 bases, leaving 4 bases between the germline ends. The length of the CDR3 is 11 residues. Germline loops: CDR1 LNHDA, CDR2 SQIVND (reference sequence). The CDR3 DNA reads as TGTGCCAGTAGTATCCGGGAGACCCAGTACTTC. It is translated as CASSIRETQYF.

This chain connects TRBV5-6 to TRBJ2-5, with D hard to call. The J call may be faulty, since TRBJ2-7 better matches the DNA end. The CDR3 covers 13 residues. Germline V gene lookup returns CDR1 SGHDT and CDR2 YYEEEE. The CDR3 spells CASRHRYSYEQYF. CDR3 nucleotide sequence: TGTGCCAGCAGGCATCGTTACTCCTACGAGCAGTACTTC.

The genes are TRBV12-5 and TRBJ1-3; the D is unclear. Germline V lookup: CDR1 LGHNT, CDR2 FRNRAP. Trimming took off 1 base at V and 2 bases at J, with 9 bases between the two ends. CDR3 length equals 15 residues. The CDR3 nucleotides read TGTGCTAGTGGTTTGGGGTCGGTAACTGGAAACACCATATATTTT. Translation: CASGLGSVTGNTIYF.

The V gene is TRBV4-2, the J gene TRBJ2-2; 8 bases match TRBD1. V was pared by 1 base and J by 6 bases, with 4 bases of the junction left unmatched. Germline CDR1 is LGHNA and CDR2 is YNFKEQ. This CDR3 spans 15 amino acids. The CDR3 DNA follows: TGTGCCAGCAGCCAAGCGCAGGGGGCGCCCGGGGAGCTGTTTTTT. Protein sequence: CASSQAQGAPGELFF.

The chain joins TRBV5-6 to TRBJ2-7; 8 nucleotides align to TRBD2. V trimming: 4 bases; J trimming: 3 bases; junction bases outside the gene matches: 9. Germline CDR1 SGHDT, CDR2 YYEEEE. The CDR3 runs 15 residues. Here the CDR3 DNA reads TGTGCCAGCAGCCCCGGGACGGGAGGGGACTACGAGCAGTACTTC. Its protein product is CASSPGTGGDYEQYF.

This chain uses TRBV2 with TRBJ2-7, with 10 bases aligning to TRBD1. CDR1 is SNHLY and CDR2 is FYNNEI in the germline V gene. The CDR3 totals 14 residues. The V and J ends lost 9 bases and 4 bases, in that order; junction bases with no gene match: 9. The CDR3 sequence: CASRDRGGGYEQYF. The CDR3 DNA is TGTGCCAGTAGGGACAGGGGAGGAGGGTACGAGCAGTACTTC.

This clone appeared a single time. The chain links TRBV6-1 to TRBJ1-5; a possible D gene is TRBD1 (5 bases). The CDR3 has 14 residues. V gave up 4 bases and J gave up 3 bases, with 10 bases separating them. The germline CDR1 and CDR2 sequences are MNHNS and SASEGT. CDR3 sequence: CASSADSYNQPQHF. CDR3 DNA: TGTGCCAGCAGTGCAGACAGTTACAATCAGCCCCAGCATTTT.

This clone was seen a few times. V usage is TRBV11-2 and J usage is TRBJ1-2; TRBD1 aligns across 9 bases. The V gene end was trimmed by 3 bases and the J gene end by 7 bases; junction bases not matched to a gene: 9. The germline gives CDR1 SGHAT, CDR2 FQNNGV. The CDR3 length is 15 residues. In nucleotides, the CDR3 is TGTGCCAGCAGCTTCGTGCGCCCGGGACAGGGTGGCTACACCTTC. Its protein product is CASSFVRPGQGGYTF.

CDR3 region: CASSRQAQMNTEAFF. The CDR3 coding sequence is TGTGCCAGCAGCCGCCAGGCTCAAATGAACACTGAAGCTTTCTTT. The J gene is TRBJ1-1, the V gene TRBV4-2; unclear D gene. This CDR3 has 15 residues. Trimming left V 4 bases short and J 0 bases short, with 12 bases between. Germline CDR1 is LGHNA and CDR2 is YNFKEQ.

The CDR3 DNA reads as TGTGCCAGTAGTATAGATCGTGGACAAGATTTGAACACTGAAGCTTTCTTT. Translated, it gives CASSIDRGQDLNTEAFF. This chain connects TRBV19 to TRBJ1-1, with D perhaps TRBD1 (5 bases). The CDR3 is 17 residues long. Germline CDR1 reads LNHDA; CDR2 reads SQIVND (reference sequence). V shed 0 bases and J shed 0 bases, with 14 bases lying between them.

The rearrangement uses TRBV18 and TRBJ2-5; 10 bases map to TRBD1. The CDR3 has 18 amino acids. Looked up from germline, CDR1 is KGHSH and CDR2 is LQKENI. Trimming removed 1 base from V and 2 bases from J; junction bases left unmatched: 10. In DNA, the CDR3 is TGTGCCAGCTCACCACTTGGCGGCGGGACAGGGGTACAAGAGACCCAGTACTTC. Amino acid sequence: CASSPLGGGTGVQETQYF.

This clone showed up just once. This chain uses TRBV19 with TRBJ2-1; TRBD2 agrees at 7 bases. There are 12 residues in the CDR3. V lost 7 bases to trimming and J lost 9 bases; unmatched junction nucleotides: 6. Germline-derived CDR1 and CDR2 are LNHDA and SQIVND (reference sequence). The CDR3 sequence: CASIGGFGEQFF. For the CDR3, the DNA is TGTGCCAGTATCGGGGGGTTTGGTGAGCAGTTCTTC.

The CDR3 loop reads CASSPQASGNTIYF. In DNA form, the CDR3 reads TGTGCCAGCAGCCCTCAGGCGTCTGGAAACACCATATATTTT. V is TRBV7-2 and J is TRBJ1-3; no firm D call. The V gene's germline CDR1 is SGHTA and CDR2 FQGNSA. Trimming left V 5 bases short and J 1 base short, with 9 bases between. CDR3 length: 14 residues. Together with reference TRBV7-2 and TRBJ1-3, the CDR3 gives the full variable domain: GAGVSQSPSNKVTEKGKDVELRCDPISGHTALYWYRQSLGQGLEFLIYFQGNSAPDKSGLPSDRFSAERTGGSVSTLTIQRTQQEDSAVYLCASSPQASGNTIYFGEGSWLTVV.

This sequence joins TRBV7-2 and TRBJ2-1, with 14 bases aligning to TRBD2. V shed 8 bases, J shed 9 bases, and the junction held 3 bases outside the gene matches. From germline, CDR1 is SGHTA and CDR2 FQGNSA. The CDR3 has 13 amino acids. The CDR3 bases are TGTGCCAGCGGGACTAGCGGGAGTCGTGAGCAGTTCTTC. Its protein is CASGTSGSREQFF.

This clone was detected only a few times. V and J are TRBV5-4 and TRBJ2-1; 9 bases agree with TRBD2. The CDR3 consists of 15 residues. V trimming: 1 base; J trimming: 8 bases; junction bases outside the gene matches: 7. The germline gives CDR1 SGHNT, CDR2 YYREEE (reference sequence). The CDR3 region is CASSLKAGGSDEQFF. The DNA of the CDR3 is TGTGCCAGCAGCTTGAAGGCGGGGGGGAGTGATGAGCAGTTCTTC.

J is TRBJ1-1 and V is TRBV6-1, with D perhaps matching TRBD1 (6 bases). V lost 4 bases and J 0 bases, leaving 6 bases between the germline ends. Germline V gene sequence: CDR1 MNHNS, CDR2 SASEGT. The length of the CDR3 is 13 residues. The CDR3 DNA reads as TGTGCCAGCAGTGGGGACATGAACACTGAAGCTTTCTTT. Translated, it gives CASSGDMNTEAFF.

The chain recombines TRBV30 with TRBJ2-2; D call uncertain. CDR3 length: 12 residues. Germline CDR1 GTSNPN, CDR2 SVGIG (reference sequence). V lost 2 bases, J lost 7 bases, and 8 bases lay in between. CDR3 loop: CAWSKGVGELFF. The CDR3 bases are TGTGCCTGGAGTAAAGGAGTCGGGGAGCTGTTTTTT.

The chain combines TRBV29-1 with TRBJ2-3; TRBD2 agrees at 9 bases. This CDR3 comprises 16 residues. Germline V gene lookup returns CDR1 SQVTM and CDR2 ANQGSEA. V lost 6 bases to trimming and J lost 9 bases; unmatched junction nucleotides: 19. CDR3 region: CSVDPSGLASYGTQYF. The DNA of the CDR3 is TGCAGCGTAGATCCGAGCGGACTAGCGAGTTATGGGACGCAGTATTTT.

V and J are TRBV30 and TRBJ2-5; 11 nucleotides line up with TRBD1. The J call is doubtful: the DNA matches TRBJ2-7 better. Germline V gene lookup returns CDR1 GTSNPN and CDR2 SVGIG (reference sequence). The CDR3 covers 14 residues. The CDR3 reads CACLRDRGFYEQYF. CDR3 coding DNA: TGTGCCTGTCTCCGGGACAGGGGGTTCTACGAGCAGTACTTC.

CDR3 nucleotides: TGTGCCAGCAGCTTAGAGGGGGCAGGGGCGCTTCTCTATGGCTACACCTTC. Amino acid sequence: CASSLEGAGALLYGYTF. This sequence joins TRBV7-8 and TRBJ1-2; 7 bases are a match to TRBD1. The CDR3 totals 17 residues. With V trimmed by 1 base and J by 4 bases, 12 bases remained unmatched. Germline CDR1 SGHVS, CDR2 FQNEAQ.

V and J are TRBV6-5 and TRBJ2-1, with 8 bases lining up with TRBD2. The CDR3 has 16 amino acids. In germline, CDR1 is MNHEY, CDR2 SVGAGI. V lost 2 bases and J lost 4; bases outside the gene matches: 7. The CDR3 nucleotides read TGTGCCAGCAGTTACAGCGGGAGTTCTACGTACAATGAGCAGTTCTTC. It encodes CASSYSGSSTYNEQFF.